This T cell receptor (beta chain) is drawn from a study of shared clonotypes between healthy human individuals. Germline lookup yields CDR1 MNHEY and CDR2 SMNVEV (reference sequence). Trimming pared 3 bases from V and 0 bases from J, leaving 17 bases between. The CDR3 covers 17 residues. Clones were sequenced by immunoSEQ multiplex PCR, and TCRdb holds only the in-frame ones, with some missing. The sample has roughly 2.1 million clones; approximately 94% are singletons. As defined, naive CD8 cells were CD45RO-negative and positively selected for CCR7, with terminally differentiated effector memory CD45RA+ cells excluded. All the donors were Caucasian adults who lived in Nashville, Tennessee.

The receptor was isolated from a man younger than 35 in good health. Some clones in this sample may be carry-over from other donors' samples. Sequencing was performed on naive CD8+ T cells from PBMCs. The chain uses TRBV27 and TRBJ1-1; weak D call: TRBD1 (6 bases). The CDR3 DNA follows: TGTGCCAGCAGTTTTGATGCCGGTACAGGGATGAACACTGAAGCTTTCTTT. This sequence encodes CASSFDAGTGMNTEAFF.